This T cell receptor (beta chain) was recovered during a study of technical replicates of blood from several donors. CDR3 length: 15 residues. V shed 6 bases, J shed 9 bases, and the junction held 7 bases outside the gene matches. Germline V gene lookup returns CDR1 SEHNR and CDR2 FQNEAQ (reference sequence). TCRdb's copy holds only in-frame clones and misses some; the assay was immunoSEQ multiplex PCR. The sample yields 70,000 to 85,000 clones, 97% seen once. This clonotype originated in a human donor in good health. Sequencing input: T cells isolated from PBMCs. The chain is built from TRBV7-9 and TRBJ2-1; 14 bases align to TRBD2. DNA for the CDR3: TGTGCCAGCAGTGGACTAGCGGGAGGTACTGGTGAGCAGTTCTTC. This gives the protein CASSGLAGGTGEQFF.